Shown below are 31 T cell receptor beta chains from a single sample sequenced in a study of blood T cell repertoires in COVID-19. TCRdb's table, derived via immunoSEQ multiplex PCR, lists solely in-frame clones and lacks some. The sample contains some 170,000 clones, roughly 80% of which appear only once. The specimen was peripheral blood. Source of these receptors: a man in his 60s with acute or convalescent COVID-19.

CDR3 bases: TGTGCCAGCAGTCCCGGGGGGGGTAGCTCCTACAATGAGCAGTTCTTC. Its protein is CASSPGGGSSYNEQFF. The V call is TRBV5-6, the J call TRBJ2-1, with 8 bases lining up with TRBD2. The germline V gene encodes CDR1 SGHDT and CDR2 YYEEEE. The CDR3 has 16 residues. V was pared by 5 bases and J by 0 bases, with 7 bases of the junction left unmatched.

CDR3 sequence: CASFRSGGDTGELFF. The CDR3 DNA is TGTGCTAGTTTTCGGTCGGGGGGAGACACCGGGGAGCTGTTTTTT. The rearrangement uses TRBV12-5 and TRBJ2-2, with 7 positions matching TRBD2. CDR1 is LGHNT, CDR2 FRNRAP, per germline. The ends lost 8 bases at V and 3 bases at J; junction bases unmatched: 9. The CDR3 totals 15 residues.

This chain links TRBV15 with TRBJ1-1; possible D gene TRBD1, 5 bases. Germline V gene sequence: CDR1 LNHNV, CDR2 YYDKDF (reference sequence). Trimming removed 0 bases at V and 8 bases at J, with 16 bases between. This CDR3 region has 15 residues. CDR3: CATSRDSVSGAEAFF. The CDR3 DNA reads as TGTGCCACCAGCAGAGATTCTGTCTCTGGGGCCGAAGCTTTCTTT.

The CDR3 region has the DNA TGTGCCAGCAGCTTAGCGGGCCAAACTGAAGCTTTCTTT. Translating it yields CASSLAGQTEAFF. The rearrangement joins TRBV7-8 to TRBJ1-1; D gene unclear. Germline CDR1 SGHVS, CDR2 FQNEAQ. V shed 0 bases and J shed 5 bases, with 7 bases lying between them. This CDR3 comprises 13 residues. The full variable domain, rest sourced from reference TRBV7-8 and TRBJ1-1, is GAGVSQSPRYKVAKRGQDVALRCDPISGHVSLFWYQQALGQGPEFLTYFQNEAQLDKSGLPSDRFFAERPEGSVSTLKIQRTQQEDSAVYLCASSLAGQTEAFFGQGTRLTVV.

This clone appeared a single time. This chain uses TRBV7-2 with TRBJ2-5; 9 bases fit TRBD2. The V segment lost 2 bases and the J segment 5 bases; nucleotides outside the gene matches: 3. CDR1 SGHTA and CDR2 FQGNSA come from the germline V gene. There are 14 residues in the CDR3. CDR3: CASSLQRGAETQYF. The CDR3 nucleotides read TGTGCCAGCAGCTTACAGCGGGGGGCGGAGACCCAGTACTTC.

This chain connects TRBV20-1 to TRBJ2-1; 9 nucleotides match TRBD2. Looked up from germline, CDR1 is DFQATT and CDR2 is SNEGSKA (reference sequence). After removal of 3 bases from V and 9 bases from J, the junction contained 3 bases not matched to a gene. This CDR3 region has 12 residues. The CDR3 nucleotides read TGCAGTGCTAGTAGCGGGGGCGGTGAGCAGTTCTTC. It specifies CSASSGGGEQFF.

Points on this clone: The junction and the germline gene differ at one end; a read error may be behind it. The chain joins TRBV7-3 to TRBJ1-2; TRBD1 matches 8 bases. Germline V gene sequence: CDR1 SGHTA, CDR2 FQGTGA. The length of the CDR3 is 12 residues. Here the CDR3 reads CASSPPGTGPSF. For the CDR3, the DNA is TGTGCCAGCAGTCCTCCCGGGACAGGCCCTTCCTTC.

The chain links TRBV25-1 to TRBJ2-1; 11 bases line up with TRBD2. This CDR3 is built from 13 residues. Germline V gene sequence: CDR1 MGHDK, CDR2 SYGVNS. The V gene end was trimmed by 5 bases and the J gene end by 10 bases; junction bases not matched to a gene: 4. Here the CDR3 DNA reads TGTGCCAGCAGTCTAGCGGGGGGACGGGAGCAGTTCTTC. It codes for CASSLAGGREQFF.

This sequence joins TRBV30 and TRBJ2-5; D might be TRBD2 (5 bases). Germline values: CDR1 GTSNPN, CDR2 SVGIG (reference sequence). The CDR3 length is 14 residues. V was pared by 3 bases and J by 1 base, with 12 bases between. In DNA, the CDR3 is TGTGCCTGGAGCGAGGGTACCTCCCAAGAGACCCAGTACTTC. This translates into CAWSEGTSQETQYF. Full variable domain (remainder filled in from reference TRBV30 and TRBJ2-5): SQTIHQWPATLVQPVGSPLSLECTVEGTSNPNLYWYRQAAGRGLQLLFYSVGIGQISSEVPQNLSASRPQDRQFILSSKKLLLSDSGFYLCAWSEGTSQETQYFGPGTRLLVL.

The rearrangement uses TRBV18 and TRBJ2-3; possible D gene TRBD1, 6 bases. The ends were cut back, 4 bases at V and 2 bases at J, with 7 bases in the middle. This CDR3 is built from 13 residues. Germline assignment: CDR1 KGHSH and CDR2 LQKENI. The CDR3 spells CASSRDTTDTQYF. The CDR3 bases are TGTGCCAGCTCACGGGACACCACAGATACGCAGTATTTT.

The chain uses TRBV11-1 and TRBJ1-6; possible D gene TRBD1, 6 bases. Germline-derived CDR1 and CDR2 are SGHAT and FQDESV (reference sequence). The CDR3 extends over 14 amino acids. Trimming left V 6 bases short and J 4 bases short, with 10 bases between. The CDR3 reads CASSLDRYNSPLHF. The CDR3 bases are TGTGCCAGCAGTCTCGACAGGTATAATTCACCCCTCCACTTT.

The chain is built from TRBV7-3 and TRBJ2-1, with 12 bases matching TRBD2. In germline, CDR1 is SGHTA, CDR2 FQGTGA. This CDR3 has 16 residues. Trimming took 4 bases from V and 4 from J; bases not matched to a gene: 5. The CDR3 sequence is CASSSGLAGPYNEQFF. For the CDR3, the DNA is TGTGCCAGCAGCTCCGGACTAGCGGGGCCATACAATGAGCAGTTCTTC.

This chain uses TRBV27 with TRBJ1-2; D remains ambiguous. V was pared by 8 bases and J by 2 bases, with 18 bases between. The length of the CDR3 is 15 residues. Per the germline V gene, CDR1 is MNHEY and CDR2 is SMNVEV (reference sequence). The CDR3: CASQSLEGVNYGYTF. The CDR3 DNA sequence: TGTGCCAGCCAAAGCCTGGAGGGAGTAAACTATGGCTACACCTTC.

This clone was detected once. The rearrangement links TRBV6-2 or TRBV6-3 to TRBJ1-4; 10 positions agree with TRBD1. The CDR3 is 16 residues long. V dropped 2 bases and J dropped 7; count of bases not matched to a gene: 7. CDR1 and CDR2 (germline): MNHEY, SVGEGT. CDR3 in DNA: TGTGCCAGCAGTTACGGGACAGGGGACGTCGGTGAAAAACTGTTTTTT. Protein: CASSYGTGDVGEKLFF.

The chain joins TRBV18 to TRBJ2-3; 8 bases align to TRBD1. Trimming removed 3 bases from V and 3 bases from J; junction bases left unmatched: 2. The CDR3 spans 14 residues. Germline V gene data show CDR1 as KGHSH and CDR2 as LQKENI. CDR3 bases: TGTGCCAGCTCACCTTGGACAGGGACAGATACGCAGTATTTT. Amino acid sequence: CASSPWTGTDTQYF.

The rearrangement uses TRBV5-8 and TRBJ1-5, with a possible D match to TRBD1 (6 bases). There are 17 residues in the CDR3. The germline V gene encodes CDR1 SGHTS and CDR2 YDEGEE. V lost 0 bases and J lost 0, with 13 bases in between. The CDR3 loop is CASSLGEQGFSNQPQHF. CDR3 DNA sequence: TGTGCCAGCAGCTTGGGGGAACAGGGTTTTAGCAATCAGCCCCAGCATTTT.

The J gene is TRBJ1-2, the V gene TRBV24-1; 8 bases align to TRBD1. Per the germline V gene, CDR1 is KGHDR and CDR2 is SFDVKD. This CDR3 spans 13 amino acids. The trim removed 7 bases at V and 3 bases at J, leaving 3 bases unmatched. The DNA of the CDR3 is TGTGCCACCAGCGCGGACAGGGACTATGGCTACACCTTC. This gives the protein CATSADRDYGYTF.

This clone was seen more than once but under ten times. The rearrangement joins TRBV28 to TRBJ1-4, with D unclear. There are 13 residues in the CDR3. The germline CDR1 and CDR2 sequences are MDHEN and SYDVKM. Between the trimmed V and J ends, which lost 0 bases and 7 bases, there was a span of 6 bases. CDR3 in DNA: TGTGCCAGCAGTTTATGGGCCTCTGAAAAACTGTTTTTT. Translation gives CASSLWASEKLFF.

V is TRBV18 and J is TRBJ2-7; perhaps TRBD1 as D (5 bases). Trimming took off 5 bases at V and 6 bases at J, with 14 bases between the two ends. Looked up from germline, CDR1 is KGHSH and CDR2 is LQKENI. This CDR3 spans 13 amino acids. This CDR3 is CASSSQGFFEQYF. The CDR3 DNA sequence: TGTGCCAGCTCATCCCAGGGTTTCTTCGAGCAGTACTTC.

The CDR3 DNA reads as TGTGCCAGCATCCGGACAGAACTGAGCAATCAGCCCCAGCATTTT. Amino acids: CASIRTELSNQPQHF. The chain carries TRBV28 and TRBJ1-5, with D perhaps TRBD1 (6 bases). Trimming pared 7 bases from V and 1 base from J, leaving 14 bases between. The CDR3 is 15 residues long. CDR1 and CDR2 (germline): MDHEN, SYDVKM.

V gene TRBV11-2 combines with J gene TRBJ2-5, with TRBD1 matching 8 bases. The CDR3 length is 13 residues. Trimming cost V 4 bases and J 6 bases; bases outside gene matches: 4. In germline, CDR1 is SGHAT, CDR2 FQNNGV. In DNA, the CDR3 is TGTGCCAGCAGCTCGGACAGGGAACAGACCCAGTACTTC. The encoded protein is CASSSDREQTQYF.

The V gene is TRBV3-1 (or the pseudogene TRBV3-2), the J gene TRBJ1-5, with 7 nucleotides matching TRBD1. Germline values: CDR1 LGHDT, CDR2 YNNKEL (reference sequence). The ends lost 2 bases at V and 6 bases at J; junction bases unmatched: 4. The CDR3 consists of 14 residues. CDR3 region: CASSQMTGSQPQHF. CDR3 nucleotides: TGTGCCAGCAGCCAAATGACAGGGAGTCAGCCCCAGCATTTT.

In this sample, this clone turned up a few times. The chain links TRBV7-2 to TRBJ2-7; 9 bases map to TRBD1. Germline loops: CDR1 SGHTA, CDR2 FQGNSA. Germline trimming cut 5 bases from V and 1 base from J; bases unmatched to any gene: 6. This CDR3 region has 15 residues. CDR3 DNA: TGTGCCAGCAGCCGTACGACAGGGGGGTCCTACGAGCAGTACTTC. Protein sequence: CASSRTTGGSYEQYF.

This rearrangement joins TRBV7-2 to TRBJ2-7, with 8 bases identical to TRBD2. The CDR3 is 15 amino acids. V gave up 5 bases and J gave up 5 bases; unmatched junction bases: 11. The germline CDR1 and CDR2 sequences are SGHTA and FQGNSA. The DNA for the CDR3 is TGTGCCAGCAGCCCGAGACTACGCGGGGGGCACGAGCAGTACTTC. It specifies CASSPRLRGGHEQYF.

The chain uses TRBV4-1 and TRBJ1-6; 9 bases match TRBD1. The CDR3 runs to 16 residues. The germline V gene encodes CDR1 MGHRA and CDR2 YSYEKL. V lost 5 bases and J lost 4; bases outside the gene matches: 6. The CDR3 nucleotides are TGCGCCAGCAGCGATCCGGGACAGGGATATAATTCACCCCTCCACTTT. Encoded protein: CASSDPGQGYNSPLHF.

V is TRBV11-1 and J is TRBJ2-1; a weak D match, TRBD1 (5 bases). The V gene's germline CDR1 is SGHAT and CDR2 FQDESV (reference sequence). Trimming left V 3 bases short and J 7 bases short, with 10 bases between. The CDR3 is 13 amino acids. CDR3 DNA sequence: TGTGCCAGCAGCTTGGCAGGGTCAAATGAGCAGTTCTTC. This encodes CASSLAGSNEQFF.

This chain joins TRBV5-5 and TRBJ2-7; 8 bases match TRBD1. In germline, CDR1 is SGHKS, CDR2 YYEKEE (reference sequence). V dropped 1 base and J dropped 7; count of bases not matched to a gene: 7. This CDR3 is built from 14 residues. In nucleotides, the CDR3 is TGTGCCAGCAGCTTGTTTGACAGGGGCGGGGAGCAGTACTTC. It specifies CASSLFDRGGEQYF.

This clone was counted only a few times. The rearrangement uses TRBV6-2 or TRBV6-3 and TRBJ1-1; D is possibly TRBD1 (5 bases). V was cut by 5 bases and J by 11 bases, with 15 bases left in between. This CDR3 has 12 amino acids. Germline V gives CDR1 MNHEY, CDR2 SVGEGT. The DNA of the CDR3 is TGTGCCAGCAGTCCCTCTGGACATACGGCTTTCTTT. Translation: CASSPSGHTAFF.

This chain uses TRBV15 with TRBJ1-2, with TRBD1 identical over 10 bases. The CDR3 runs to 15 residues. Germline assignment: CDR1 LNHNV and CDR2 YYDKDF (reference sequence). J gave up 1 base and V 3 bases, and 2 bases lay outside the gene matches. CDR3 nucleotides: TGTGCCACCAGCAGGGGACAGGGGCTTAACTATGGCTACACCTTC. Amino acids: CATSRGQGLNYGYTF. Full variable domain (missing parts from reference TRBV15 and TRBJ1-2): DAMVIQNPRYQVTQFGKPVTLSCSQTLNHNVMYWYQQKSSQAPKLLFHYYDKDFNNEADTPDNFQSRRPNTSFCFLDIRSPGLGDTAMYLCATSRGQGLNYGYTFGSGTRLTVV.

The V call is TRBV4-2, the J call TRBJ2-3; TRBD2 aligns across 9 bases. J gave up 1 base and V 2 bases, and 7 bases lay outside the gene matches. Germline-derived CDR1 and CDR2 are LGHNA and YNFKEQ. The CDR3 contains 17 residues. For the CDR3, the DNA is TGTGCCAGCAGCCAAAACGTTATAGCGGGGGGCACAGATACGCAGTATTTT. It translates to CASSQNVIAGGTDTQYF.

The chain employs TRBV24-1 and TRBJ1-1; D is unresolved. Trimming pared 7 bases from V and 7 bases from J, leaving 15 bases between. The CDR3 is made up of 13 amino acids. Germline V gene lookup returns CDR1 KGHDR and CDR2 SFDVKD. The DNA of the CDR3 is TGTGCCACCAGGGGCGAGGGAGAGCTTGAAGCTTTCTTT. It encodes CATRGEGELEAFF.